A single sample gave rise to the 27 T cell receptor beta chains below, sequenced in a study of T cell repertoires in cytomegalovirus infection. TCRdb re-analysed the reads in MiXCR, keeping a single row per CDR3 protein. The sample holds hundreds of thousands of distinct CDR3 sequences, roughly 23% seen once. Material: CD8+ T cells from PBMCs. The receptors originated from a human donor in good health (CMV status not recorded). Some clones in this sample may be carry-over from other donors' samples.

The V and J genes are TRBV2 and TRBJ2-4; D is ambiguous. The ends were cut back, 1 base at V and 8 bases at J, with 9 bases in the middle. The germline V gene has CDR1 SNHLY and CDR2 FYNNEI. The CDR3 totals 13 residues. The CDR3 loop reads CASSEVRNDIQYF. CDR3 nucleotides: TGTGCCAGCAGTGAAGTTCGTAACGACATTCAGTACTTC. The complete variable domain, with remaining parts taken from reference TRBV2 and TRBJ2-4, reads EPEVTQTPSHQVTQMGQEVILRCVPISNHLYFYWYRQILGQKVEFLVSFYNNEISEKSEIFDDQFSVERPDGSNFTLKIRSTKLEDSAMYFCASSEVRNDIQYFGAGTRLSVL.

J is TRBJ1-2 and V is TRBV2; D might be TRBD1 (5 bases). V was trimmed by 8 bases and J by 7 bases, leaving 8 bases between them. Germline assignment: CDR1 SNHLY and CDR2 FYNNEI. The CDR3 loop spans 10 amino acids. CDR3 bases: TGTGCCAGCGGGGGGTTTGGCTACACCTTC. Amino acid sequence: CASGGFGYTF.

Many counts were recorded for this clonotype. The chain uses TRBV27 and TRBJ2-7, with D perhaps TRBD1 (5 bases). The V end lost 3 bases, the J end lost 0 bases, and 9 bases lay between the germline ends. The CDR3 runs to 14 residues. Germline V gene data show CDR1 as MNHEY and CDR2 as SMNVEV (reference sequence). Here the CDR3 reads CASSLTASSYEQYF. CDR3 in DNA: TGTGCCAGCAGTTTGACAGCCAGCTCCTACGAGCAGTACTTC.

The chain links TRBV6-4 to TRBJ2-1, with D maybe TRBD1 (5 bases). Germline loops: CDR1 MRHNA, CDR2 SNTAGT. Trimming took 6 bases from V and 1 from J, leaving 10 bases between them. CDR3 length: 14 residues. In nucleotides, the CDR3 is TGTGCCAGCAGGAGGACAAGATCCTACAATGAGCAGTTCTTC. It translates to CASRRTRSYNEQFF.

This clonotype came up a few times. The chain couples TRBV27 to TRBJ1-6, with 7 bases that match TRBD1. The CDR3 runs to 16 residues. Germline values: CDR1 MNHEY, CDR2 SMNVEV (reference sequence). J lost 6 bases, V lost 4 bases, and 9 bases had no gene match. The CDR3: CASSSFSGTANSPLHF. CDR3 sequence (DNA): TGTGCCAGCAGTTCCTTTTCCGGGACAGCTAATTCACCCCTCCACTTT.

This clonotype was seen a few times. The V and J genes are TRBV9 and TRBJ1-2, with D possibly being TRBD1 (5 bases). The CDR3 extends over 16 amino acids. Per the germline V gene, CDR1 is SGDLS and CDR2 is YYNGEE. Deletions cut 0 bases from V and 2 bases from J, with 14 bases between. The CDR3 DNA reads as TGTGCCAGCAGCGTAGGAAGAGGGGTTGGAAACTATGGCTACACCTTC. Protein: CASSVGRGVGNYGYTF.

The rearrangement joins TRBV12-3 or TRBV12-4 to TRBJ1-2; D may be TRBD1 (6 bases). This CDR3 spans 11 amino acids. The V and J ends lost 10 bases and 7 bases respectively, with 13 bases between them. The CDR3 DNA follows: TGTGCCATCCAACAGGGTTCTGGCTACACCTTC. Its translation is CAIQQGSGYTF.

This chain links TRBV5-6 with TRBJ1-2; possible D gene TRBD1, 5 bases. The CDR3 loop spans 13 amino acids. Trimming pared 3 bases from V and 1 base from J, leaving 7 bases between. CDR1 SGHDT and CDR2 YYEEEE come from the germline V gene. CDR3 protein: CASSSGFNYGYTF. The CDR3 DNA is TGTGCCAGCAGCTCAGGGTTTAACTATGGCTACACCTTC.

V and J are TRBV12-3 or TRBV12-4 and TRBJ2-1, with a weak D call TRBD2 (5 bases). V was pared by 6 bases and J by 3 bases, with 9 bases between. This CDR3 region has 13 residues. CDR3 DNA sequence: TGTGCCAGCAGCTCGGGGTTCTACAATGAGCAGTTCTTC. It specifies CASSSGFYNEQFF.

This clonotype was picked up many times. The CDR3 coding sequence is TGTGCCAGCAGCTTAATAGGTGGTGACAGGTTGAACACTGAAGCTTTCTTT. Translating it yields CASSLIGGDRLNTEAFF. The gene calls are TRBV7-3 and TRBJ1-1, with D maybe TRBD1 (6 bases). The ends were cut back, 1 base at V and 0 bases at J, with 15 bases in the middle. CDR1 SGHTA and CDR2 FQGTGA come from the germline V gene. The CDR3 has 17 residues.

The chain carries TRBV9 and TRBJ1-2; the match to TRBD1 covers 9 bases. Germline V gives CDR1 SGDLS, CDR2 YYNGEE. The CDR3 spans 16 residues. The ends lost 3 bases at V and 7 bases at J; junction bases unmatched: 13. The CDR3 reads CASSADRDRDFSGYTF. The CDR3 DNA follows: TGTGCCAGCAGCGCCGACCGGGACAGGGACTTTAGTGGCTACACCTTC.

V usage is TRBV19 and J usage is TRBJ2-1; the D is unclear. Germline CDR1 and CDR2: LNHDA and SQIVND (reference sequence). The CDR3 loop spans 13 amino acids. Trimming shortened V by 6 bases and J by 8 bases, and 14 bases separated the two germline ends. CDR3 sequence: CASSDQIDDEQFF. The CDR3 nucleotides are TGTGCCAGTAGCGATCAAATCGACGATGAGCAGTTCTTC.

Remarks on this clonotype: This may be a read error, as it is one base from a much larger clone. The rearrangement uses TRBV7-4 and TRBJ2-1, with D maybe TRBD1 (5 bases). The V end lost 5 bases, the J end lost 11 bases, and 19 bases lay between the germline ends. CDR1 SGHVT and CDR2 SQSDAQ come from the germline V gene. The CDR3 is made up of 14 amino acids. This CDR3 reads CASSGAPAHTKQFF. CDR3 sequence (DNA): TGTGCCAGCAGCGGGGCCCCGGCTCACACCAAGCAGTTCTTC.

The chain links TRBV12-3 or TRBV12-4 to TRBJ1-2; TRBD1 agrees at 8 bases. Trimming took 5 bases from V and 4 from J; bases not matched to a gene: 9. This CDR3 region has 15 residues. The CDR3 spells CASSLAGGVGYGYTF. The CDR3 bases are TGTGCCAGCAGTCTCGCAGGGGGCGTAGGCTATGGCTACACCTTC.

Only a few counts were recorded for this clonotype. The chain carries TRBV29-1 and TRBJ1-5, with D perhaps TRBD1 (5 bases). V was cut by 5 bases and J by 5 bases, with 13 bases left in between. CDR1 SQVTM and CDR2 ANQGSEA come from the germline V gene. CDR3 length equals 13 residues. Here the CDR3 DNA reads TGCAGCGTTTCCTCGGGACGGGATCAGCCCCAGCATTTT. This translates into CSVSSGRDQPQHF.

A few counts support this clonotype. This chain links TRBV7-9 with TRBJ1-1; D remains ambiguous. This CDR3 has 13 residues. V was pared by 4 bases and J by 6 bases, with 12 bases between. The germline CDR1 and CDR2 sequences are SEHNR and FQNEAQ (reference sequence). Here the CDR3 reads CASSSKSHPEAFF. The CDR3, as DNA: TGTGCCAGCAGCTCCAAGAGTCACCCTGAAGCTTTCTTT. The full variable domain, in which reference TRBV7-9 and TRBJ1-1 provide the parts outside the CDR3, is DTGVSQNPRHKITKRGQNVTFRCDPISEHNRLYWYRQTLGQGPEFLTYFQNEAQLEKSRLLSDRFSAERPKGSFSTLEIQRTEQGDSAMYLCASSSKSHPEAFFGQGTRLTVV.

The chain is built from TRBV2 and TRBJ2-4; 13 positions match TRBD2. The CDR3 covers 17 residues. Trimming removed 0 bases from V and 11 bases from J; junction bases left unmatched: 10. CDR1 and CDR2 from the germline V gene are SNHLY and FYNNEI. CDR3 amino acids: CASSEALGLAGSPVQYF. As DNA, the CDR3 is TGTGCCAGCAGTGAAGCGCTGGGACTAGCGGGGAGCCCCGTTCAGTACTTC.

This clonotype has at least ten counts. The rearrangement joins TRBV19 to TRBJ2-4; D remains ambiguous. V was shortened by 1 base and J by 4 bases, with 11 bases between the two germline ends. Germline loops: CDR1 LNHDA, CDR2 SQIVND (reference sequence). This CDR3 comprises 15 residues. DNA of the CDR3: TGTGCCAGTAGTATAGTTCCGGTATCGAAAAACATTCAGTACTTC. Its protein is CASSIVPVSKNIQYF.

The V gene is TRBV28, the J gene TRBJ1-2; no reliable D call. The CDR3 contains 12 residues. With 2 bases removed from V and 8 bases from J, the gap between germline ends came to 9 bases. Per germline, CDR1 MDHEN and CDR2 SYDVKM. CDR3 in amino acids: CASSLTGEGYTF. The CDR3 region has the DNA TGTGCCAGCAGTTTAACCGGGGAAGGCTACACCTTC.

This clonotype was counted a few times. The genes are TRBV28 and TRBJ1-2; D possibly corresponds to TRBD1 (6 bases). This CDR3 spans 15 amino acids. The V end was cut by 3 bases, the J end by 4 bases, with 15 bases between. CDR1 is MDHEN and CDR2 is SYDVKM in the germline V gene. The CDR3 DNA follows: TGTGCCAGCAGTTTTCCCCAGGGGCGCGTCTATGGCTACACCTTC. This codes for CASSFPQGRVYGYTF.

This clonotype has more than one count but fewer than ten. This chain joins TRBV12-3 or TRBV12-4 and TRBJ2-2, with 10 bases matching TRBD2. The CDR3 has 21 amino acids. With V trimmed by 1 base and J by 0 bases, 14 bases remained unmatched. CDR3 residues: CASSLDRSGGATEANTGELFF. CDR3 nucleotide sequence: TGTGCCAGCAGTTTAGATAGAAGCGGGGGGGCCACGGAGGCGAACACCGGGGAGCTGTTTTTT.

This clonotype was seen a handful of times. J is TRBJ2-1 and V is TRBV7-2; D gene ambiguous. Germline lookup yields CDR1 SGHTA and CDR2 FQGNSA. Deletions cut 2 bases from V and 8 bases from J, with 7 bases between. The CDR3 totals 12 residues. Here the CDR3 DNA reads TGTGCCAGCAGCTTATTGAACCATGAGCAGTTCTTC. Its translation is CASSLLNHEQFF. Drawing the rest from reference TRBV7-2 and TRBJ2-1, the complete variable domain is GAGVSQSPSNKVTEKGKDVELRCDPISGHTALYWYRQSLGQGLEFLIYFQGNSAPDKSGLPSDRFSAERTGGSVSTLTIQRTQQEDSAVYLCASSLLNHEQFFGPGTRLTVL.

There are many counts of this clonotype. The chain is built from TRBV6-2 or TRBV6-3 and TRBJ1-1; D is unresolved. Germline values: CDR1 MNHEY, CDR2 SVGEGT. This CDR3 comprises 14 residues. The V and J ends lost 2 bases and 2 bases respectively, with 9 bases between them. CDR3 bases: TGTGCCAGCAGTTACGCCGGGCTCAACACTGAAGCTTTCTTT. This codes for CASSYAGLNTEAFF.

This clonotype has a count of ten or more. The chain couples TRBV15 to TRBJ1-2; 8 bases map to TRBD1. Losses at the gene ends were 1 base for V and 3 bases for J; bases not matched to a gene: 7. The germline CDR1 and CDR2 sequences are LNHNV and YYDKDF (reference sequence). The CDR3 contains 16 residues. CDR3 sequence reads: CATSRGMGQEDYGYTF. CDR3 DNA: TGTGCCACCAGCAGAGGCATGGGACAGGAGGACTATGGCTACACCTTC.

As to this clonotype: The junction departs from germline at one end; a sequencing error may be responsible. Written as DNA, the CDR3 is TGCAGTGCTTCGGACAGGGGGGGCTTCTGGGAGGCCCTCTTT. The encoded protein is CSASDRGGFWEALF. The rearrangement links TRBV20-1 to TRBJ1-1, with 10 nucleotides matching TRBD1. The germline V gene has CDR1 DFQATT and CDR2 SNEGSKA (reference sequence). The CDR3 consists of 14 residues.

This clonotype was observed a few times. CDR3 nucleotides: TGCAGTGCTAGAGATCCCGGACAGTATAATGAAAAACTGTTTTTT. This sequence encodes CSARDPGQYNEKLFF. V gene TRBV20-1 combines with J gene TRBJ1-4; a possible D gene is TRBD1 (6 bases). Germline lookup yields CDR1 DFQATT and CDR2 SNEGSKA (reference sequence). This CDR3 spans 15 amino acids. V dropped 0 bases and J dropped 4 bases, with 12 bases sitting between them.

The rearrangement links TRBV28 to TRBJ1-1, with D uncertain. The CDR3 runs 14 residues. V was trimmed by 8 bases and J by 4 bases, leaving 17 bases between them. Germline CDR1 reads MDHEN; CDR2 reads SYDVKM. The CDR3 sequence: CASRLRRLPTEAFF. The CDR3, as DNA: TGTGCCAGCCGCCTTAGGAGACTACCCACTGAAGCTTTCTTT.